The 9 T cell receptor beta chains reported below all come from one sample, sequenced in a study of T cells in Graves' hyperthyroidism and ophthalmopathy. RNA transcripts provided the source from which TCR beta CDR3 regions were amplified. A first-round RT-PCR of the TCR CDR3 used the HTBI primer set. TCRdb analysed the multiplex PCR reads with MiXCR anew, one entry per CDR3 protein. In the table there are some 570,000 distinct CDR3 sequences, 13% to 15% of which are singletons. The sequenced sample consisted of blood. Source of these receptors: a woman in her late teens or twenties with Graves' ophthalmopathy.

This clonotype was observed many times. CDR3 nucleotides: TGTGCTAGTGGTTTGCCTGACCTCCCAACCCTAGGGGGGAACTTATACGAGCAGTACTTC. Translated, it gives CASGLPDLPTLGGNLYEQYF. This chain joins TRBV12-5 and TRBJ2-7, with D possibly called TRBD1 or TRBD2 (6 bases each). The V gene's germline CDR1 is LGHNT and CDR2 FRNRAP. The CDR3 sequence is 20 residues long. Trimming stripped 2 bases from V and 4 bases from J, with 30 bases between.

The table lists this clonotype with many counts. The chain links TRBV12-3 or TRBV12-4 to TRBJ2-3; 7 bases line up with TRBD2. CDR3 length equals 17 residues. V lost 3 bases to trimming and J lost 3 bases; unmatched junction nucleotides: 12. The CDR3 region is CASSFNLGGRGTDTQYF. CDR3 in DNA: TGTGCCAGCAGTTTTAATCTCGGCGGGAGAGGGACAGATACGCAGTATTTT.

The chain is built from TRBV2 and TRBJ2-2; D tentatively fits TRBD1 or TRBD2 (6 bases each). There are 14 residues in the CDR3. Trimming left V 11 bases short and J 0 bases short, with 13 bases between. Germline V CDR1 and CDR2: SNHLY, FYNNEI. CDR3 bases: TGTGCCGGGGCGGGACACTCGAACACCGGGGAGCTGTTTTTT. This sequence encodes CAGAGHSNTGELFF.

This clonotype showed up many times. The chain uses TRBV27 and TRBJ1-3, with 10 bases identical to TRBD1. Germline CDR1 reads MNHEY; CDR2 reads SMNVEV (reference sequence). CDR3 length: 15 amino acids. V lost 5 bases to trimming and J lost 4 bases; unmatched junction nucleotides: 5. The CDR3 is CASSTGTGVGNTIYF. In DNA form, the CDR3 reads TGTGCCAGCAGTACCGGGACAGGGGTCGGAAACACCATATATTTT.

As for this clonotype: A much larger clonotype is one base distant, so this may be a read error. The chain carries TRBV4-1 and TRBJ2-1; a weak D match, TRBD1 (6 bases). The CDR3 spans 14 residues. CDR1 and CDR2 from the germline V gene are MGHRA and YSYEKL. The CDR3 DNA reads TGCGCCAGCAGCCAAACGACAGGTTACGGTGAGCAGCTCTTC. Its protein is CASSQTTGYGEQLF.

The V and J genes are TRBV9 and TRBJ1-2, with TRBD1 as a possible D gene (6 bases). The CDR3 contains 17 residues. Germline-derived CDR1 and CDR2 are SGDLS and YYNGEE. V was clipped by 0 bases and J by 5 bases, with 20 bases between them. CDR3 amino acids: CASSVGGTPGQQYGYTF. The DNA for the CDR3 is TGTGCCAGCAGCGTAGGGGGTACCCCCGGACAGCAGTATGGCTACACCTTC.

At least ten counts were recorded for this clonotype. The genes are TRBV3-1 and TRBJ1-1, with a tentative D call TRBD1 (6 bases). CDR1 and CDR2 (germline): LGHDT, YNNKEL (reference sequence). The CDR3 is 16 amino acids. V shed 2 bases and J shed 5 bases, with 18 bases lying between them. The CDR3 sequence is CASSQTGIGGRTEAFF. For the CDR3, the DNA is TGTGCCAGCAGCCAAACAGGGATAGGAGGGAGAACTGAAGCTTTCTTT.

The chain combines TRBV6-5 with TRBJ1-5; no clear D gene. The V gene's germline CDR1 is MNHEY and CDR2 SVGAGI. Deletions cut 2 bases from V and 4 bases from J, with 9 bases between. CDR3 length: 14 amino acids. The CDR3 region is CASSYAPGNQPQHF. The CDR3 nucleotides are TGTGCCAGCAGTTACGCTCCGGGAAATCAGCCCCAGCATTTT.

In the case of this clonotype: Compared with germline, one end of the junction differs, possibly owing to a read error. The V gene is TRBV6-2 or TRBV6-3, the J gene TRBJ2-1; D unresolved. The CDR3 is made up of 16 amino acids. Germline assignment: CDR1 MNHEY and CDR2 SVGEGT. The CDR3 DNA follows: TGTGCCAGCAGTTACTCGAAGTCAAAGCCCAACAATAAGCAGTTCTTC. It specifies CASSYSKSKPNNKQFF.